The clone carrying this T cell receptor beta chain appeared many times. No DNA is shown, since the ends of the CDR3 on it are uncertain; the CDR3 is the one TCRdb lists. Germline V lookup: CDR1 SNHLY, CDR2 FYNNEI. 13 amino acids form the CDR3, both terminal residues included. These data originate in a study of patients and donors after allogeneic stem cell transplantation. TCRdb passed the RT-PCR reads through MiXCR, listing each CDR3 protein once. The table includes 20,000 or so distinct CDR3 sequences, 4.5% to 5.5% detected once. Sequencing used blood, either unsorted or a sorted T cell fraction (not recorded which). The clonotype originates from a human donor who was either an allogeneic HSCT recipient or a stem cell or donor lymphocyte infusion donor (not recorded which). It is not recorded whose cells these are; they may come from a transplant donor. The V gene is TRBV2, the J gene TRBJ1-2; TRBD1, the table's D call, was not compared with the DNA. The CDR3 sequence: CASAAGTVGIGTF.